This T cell receptor beta chain appears in the sequencing data of a study of T cells in Graves' hyperthyroidism and ophthalmopathy. Overall study context: The initial diagnosis was the point when peripheral blood was collected, ahead of any treatment.

Lactation, pregnancy, other autoimmune disease or uncontrolled infection excluded patients. Blood was obtained at the first hyperthyroidism diagnosis, which preceded any ophthalmopathy symptoms. Using RNA transcripts as the source, TCR beta CDR3 regions were amplified. HTBI primers were used for first-round RT-PCR of the TCR CDR3. TCRdb recomputed calls from the multiplex PCR reads with MiXCR, one row per CDR3 protein. The sample lists under 300,000 distinct CDR3 sequences; 13% were seen once. The germline gives CDR1 ENHRY, CDR2 SYGVKD. The CDR3 spans 15 residues. V was clipped by 10 bases and J by 7 bases; unmatched bases: 14.

The sequenced sample consisted of blood. The rearrangement uses TRBV10-3 and TRBJ2-1, with 9 bases that match TRBD1. The clonotype comes from a woman aged 25 to 39 with Graves' hyperthyroidism that later progressed to Graves' ophthalmopathy. In DNA form, the CDR3 reads TGTGCCACAAACCCCGGCGGGACAGGGTATAATGAGCAGTTCTTC. It yields the protein CATNPGGTGYNEQFF.